The 15 T cell receptor beta chains listed next were all sequenced from one sample in a study of cytomegalovirus exposure and HLA in healthy donors. The PCR ran on 60 Vbeta and 13 Jbeta primers. The method was immunoSEQ multiplex PCR; TCRdb's version includes in-frame clones alone and lacks a portion of them. Of some 160,000 clones listed, 70% to 80% are singletons. Sequencing input: PBMCs. These receptors all stem from a male donor in good health and CMV-seronegative.

The chain uses TRBV5-6 and TRBJ2-2, with TRBD1 matching 12 bases. CDR1 and CDR2 (germline): SGHDT, YYEEEE. The V and J ends lost 4 bases and 4 bases, in that order; junction bases with no gene match: 11. The CDR3 is 18 amino acids. CDR3: CASSPEGTGGASTGELFF. CDR3 nucleotides: TGTGCCAGCAGCCCGGAGGGGACAGGGGGCGCAAGCACCGGGGAGCTGTTTTTT.

J is TRBJ2-3 and V is TRBV29-1; 7 bases map to TRBD1. The CDR3 runs to 13 residues. Germline CDR1 SQVTM, CDR2 ANQGSEA. After removal of 7 bases from V and 6 bases from J, the junction contained 10 bases not matched to a gene. CDR3 sequence reads: CSGTGERGDTQYF. CDR3 DNA: TGCAGCGGAACAGGGGAAAGAGGGGATACGCAGTATTTT.

CDR3 nucleotides: TGTGCCAGCAGTTCCAGGGGTAGGAATGAGCAGTTCTTC. It encodes CASSSRGRNEQFF. The chain joins TRBV27 to TRBJ2-1; D may be TRBD1 (6 bases). This CDR3 has 13 residues. With 4 bases removed from V and 7 bases from J, the gap between germline ends came to 11 bases. Germline V lookup: CDR1 MNHEY, CDR2 SMNVEV (reference sequence).

CDR3 protein: CASSSRSSEQYF. The CDR3 DNA follows: TGTGCCAGCAGTAGTCGGTCGAGCGAGCAGTACTTC. The chain links TRBV2 to TRBJ2-7; D gene uncertain. The V end was cut by 5 bases, the J end by 6 bases, with 11 bases between. This CDR3 contains 12 residues. In germline, CDR1 is SNHLY, CDR2 FYNNEI.

The J gene is TRBJ2-3, the V gene TRBV5-1; a possible D gene is TRBD2 (5 bases). Trimming shortened V by 3 bases and J by 5 bases, and 16 bases separated the two germline ends. Germline CDR1 reads SGHRS; CDR2 reads YFSETQ. This CDR3 is 15 amino acids long. CDR3 protein: CASSWENHPGDTQYF. The CDR3 DNA reads as TGCGCCAGCAGCTGGGAGAACCATCCAGGAGATACGCAGTATTTT.

The chain uses TRBV7-6 and TRBJ2-3; TRBD1 matches 7 bases. This CDR3 comprises 17 residues. V was pared by 5 bases and J by 0 bases, with 11 bases of the junction left unmatched. Germline CDR1 is SGHVS and CDR2 is FNYEAQ. CDR3 protein: CASSASTQGRSTDTQYF. CDR3 in DNA: TGTGCCAGCAGCGCCAGTACACAGGGGCGAAGCACAGATACGCAGTATTTT.

The chain carries TRBV28 and TRBJ2-7; D might be TRBD1 (5 bases). Per the germline V gene, CDR1 is MDHEN and CDR2 is SYDVKM. Trimming pared 8 bases from V and 7 bases from J, leaving 18 bases between. The CDR3 is 13 amino acids. CDR3 sequence reads: CASLGAPPKEQYF. Written as DNA, the CDR3 is TGTGCCAGCTTAGGGGCCCCTCCTAAGGAGCAGTACTTC.

The rearrangement links TRBV30 to TRBJ2-7; 7 nucleotides match TRBD1. CDR1 is GTSNPN, CDR2 SVGIG, per germline (reference sequence). The junction had 4 bases not matched to a gene; V was cut back by 4 bases and J by 1 base. This CDR3 has 13 amino acids. The CDR3 coding sequence is TGTGCCTGGACCCAGACAGGGTCCTACGAGCAGTACTTC. Translating gives CAWTQTGSYEQYF.

The gene calls are TRBV5-6 and TRBJ2-5; D is unresolved. V was cut by 2 bases and J by 3 bases, with 2 bases left in between. This CDR3 comprises 11 residues. In germline, CDR1 is SGHDT, CDR2 YYEEEE. CDR3 DNA: TGTGCCAGCAGCTTCGAAGAGACCCAGTACTTC. Protein product: CASSFEETQYF.

V and J are TRBV20-1 and TRBJ2-1; 7 bases match TRBD1. The CDR3 sequence is 11 residues long. Germline V gene lookup returns CDR1 DFQATT and CDR2 SNEGSKA (reference sequence). Germline trimming cut 6 bases from V and 10 bases from J; bases unmatched to any gene: 6. CDR3 loop: CSARTGIEQFF. As DNA, the CDR3 is TGCAGTGCCCGGACAGGAATAGAGCAGTTCTTC.

J is TRBJ2-5 and V is TRBV18; 8 bases align to TRBD1. V gave up 6 bases and J gave up 5 bases; unmatched junction bases: 8. Germline CDR1 is KGHSH and CDR2 is LQKENI. The CDR3 runs to 14 residues. CDR3: CASSGQGRLETQYF. In DNA form, the CDR3 reads TGTGCCAGCTCCGGACAGGGAAGACTGGAGACCCAGTACTTC. Based on the CDR3 plus reference TRBV18 and TRBJ2-5, the full variable domain is NAGVMQNPRHLVRRRGQEARLRCSPMKGHSHVYWYRQLPEEGLKFMVYLQKENIIDESGMPKERFSAEFPKEGPSILRIQQVVRGDSAAYFCASSGQGRLETQYFGPGTRLLVL.

This clone was seen just once. V gene TRBV9 combines with J gene TRBJ1-3; possibly TRBD1 for D (5 bases). CDR3 size: 15 residues. Germline V gives CDR1 SGDLS, CDR2 YYNGEE. The V gene lost 0 bases and the J gene lost 3 bases, with 10 bases spanning the gap. CDR3 region: CASSVAPGLGNTIYF. The CDR3 nucleotides read TGTGCCAGCAGCGTAGCGCCGGGACTTGGAAACACCATATATTTT.

In its sample, this clone was seen a few times. CDR3 in amino acids: CASSGQGTYEQYF. The CDR3 DNA reads TGTGCCAGCAGTGGACAGGGGACCTACGAGCAGTACTTC. The chain combines TRBV6-5 with TRBJ2-7, with 9 positions matching TRBD1. The CDR3 spans 13 residues. Germline loops: CDR1 MNHEY, CDR2 SVGAGI. V was clipped by 5 bases and J by 2 bases; unmatched bases: 1.

The chain has TRBV6-5 and TRBJ1-1; perhaps TRBD1 as D (6 bases). CDR1 and CDR2 (germline): MNHEY, SVGAGI. V was trimmed by 2 bases and J by 3 bases, leaving 10 bases between them. CDR3 length: 14 amino acids. DNA of the CDR3: TGTGCCAGCAGTTACGCGGGGGCGGACACTGAAGCTTTCTTT. Encoded protein: CASSYAGADTEAFF.

This clone was recorded only once. The genes are TRBV10-3 and TRBJ2-5; D may be TRBD2 (7 bases). Germline CDR1 is ENHRY and CDR2 is SYGVKD. V lost 3 bases, J lost 5 bases, and 10 bases lay in between. The CDR3 is 13 residues long. As DNA, the CDR3 is TGTGCCATCAGTGACAGGGGAGGGGAGACCCAGTACTTC. This sequence encodes CAISDRGGETQYF.